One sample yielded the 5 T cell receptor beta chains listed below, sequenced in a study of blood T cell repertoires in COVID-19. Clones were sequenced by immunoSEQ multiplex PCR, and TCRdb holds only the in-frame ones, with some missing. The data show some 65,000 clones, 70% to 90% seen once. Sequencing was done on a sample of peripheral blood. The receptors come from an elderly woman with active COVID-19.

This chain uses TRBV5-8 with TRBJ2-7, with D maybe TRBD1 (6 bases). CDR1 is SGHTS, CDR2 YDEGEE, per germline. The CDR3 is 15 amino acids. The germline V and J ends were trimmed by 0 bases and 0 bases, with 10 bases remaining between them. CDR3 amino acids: CASSLATGPSYEQYF. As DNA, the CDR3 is TGTGCCAGCAGCTTGGCCACAGGGCCCTCCTACGAGCAGTACTTC.

CDR3 DNA sequence: TGTGCCAGCAGCGGCGGCCTATTGGGGCCGTCCCAAGAGACCCAGTACTTC. It translates to CASSGGLLGPSQETQYF. The chain carries TRBV9 and TRBJ2-5, with a weak D call TRBD1 (5 bases). Germline loops: CDR1 SGDLS, CDR2 YYNGEE. This CDR3 contains 17 residues. V was shortened by 3 bases and J by 1 base, with 19 bases between the two germline ends.

The CDR3: CGCRRGGFAYEQYF. CDR3 in DNA: TGTGGATGTAGGAGGGGGGGTTTTGCCTACGAGCAGTACTTC. V usage is TRBV28 and J usage is TRBJ2-7; TRBD2 might be the D (7 bases). The germline V gene has CDR1 MDHEN and CDR2 SYDVKM. The CDR3 runs to 14 residues. The full variable domain, completed using reference TRBV28 and TRBJ2-7, is DVKVTQSSRYLVKRTGEKVFLECVQDMDHENMFWYRQDPGLGLRLIYFSYDVKMKEKGDIPEGYSVSREKKERFSLILESASTNQTSMYLCGCRRGGFAYEQYFGPGTRLTVT.

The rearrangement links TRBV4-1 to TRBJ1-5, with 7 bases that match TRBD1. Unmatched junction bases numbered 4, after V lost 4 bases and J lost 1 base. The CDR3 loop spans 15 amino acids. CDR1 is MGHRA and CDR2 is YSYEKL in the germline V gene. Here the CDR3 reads CASSPRQGSNQPQHF. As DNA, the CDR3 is TGCGCCAGCAGCCCCCGACAGGGAAGCAATCAGCCCCAGCATTTT.

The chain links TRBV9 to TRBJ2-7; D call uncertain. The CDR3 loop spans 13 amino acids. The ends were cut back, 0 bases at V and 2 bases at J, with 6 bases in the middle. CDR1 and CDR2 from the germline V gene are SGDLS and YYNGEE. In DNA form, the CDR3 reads TGTGCCAGCAGCGTAGGCGATACCTACGAGCAGTACTTC. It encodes CASSVGDTYEQYF.